This T cell receptor beta chain emerged from a study of cytomegalovirus exposure and HLA in healthy donors. Points from the study as a whole: As a later analysis showed, a missense DCLRE1C variant was linked to trimming of TCR beta V- and J-genes.

Germline V gene lookup returns CDR1 GTSNPN and CDR2 SVGIG (reference sequence). The CDR3 spans 14 residues. V lost 2 bases, J lost 8 bases, and 6 bases stayed unmatched. On this clone itself: Its target is not known.

The study ran its PCR with 60 Vbeta and 13 Jbeta primers. Profiling relied on immunoSEQ multiplex PCR, and the TCRdb table lists in-frame clones only, not all of them. The sample yields about 220,000 clones, about 74% seen once. This clonotype was sampled from a woman younger than 45 in good health and CMV-seronegative. Sequenced sample: PBMCs. The chain links TRBV30 to TRBJ1-6; 7 nucleotides agree with TRBD1. This CDR3 is CAWSFQGVDSPLHF. In DNA form, the CDR3 reads TGTGCCTGGAGTTTCCAGGGGGTTGATTCACCCCTCCACTTT.